Detailed here is one T cell receptor (beta chain). Its antigen is unknown. The sample holds no much larger clone one base away, and base qualities are not on file. The sample comes from a study of shared clonotypes between healthy human individuals (dated by TCRdb to between 2020 and 2021). The study in broad terms: A couple of women and three men aged 18 to 49 years were included in the cohort. Per donor, three plates each were used for CD4 naive and CD4 memory, two for CD8 naive, and one for CD8 memory. To estimate repertoire size and how much clonotypes are shared between individuals, the study performed deep sequencing of blood TCR repertoires from five healthy adults. To increase sequencing depth and limit assay-specific biases, different laboratories used diverse techniques to prepare libraries and sequence TCR repertoires. Between about 0.85 and 8.9 billion PBMCs per donor were obtained by leukapheresis. Study-level results and caveats: Estimated clonotype richness was generally larger for naive than for memory subsets. Compared with non-shared clonotypes, the clonotypes found in all four sorted-subset donors had higher generation probabilities. Only blood was sampled, and tissue TCR repertoires likely differ from those in blood. Because the study included only a small number of donors, the genetic and exposure-history diversity represented was limited. Sharing across several donors was observed for around 5% of naive CD4, less than 4% of naive CD8, about 2.5% of memory CD4, and roughly 0.4% of memory CD8 clonotypes. Pairwise subsampling led to the expectation that sequencing depth would affect the degree of clonotype sharing among donors. Rarefaction of sorted-subset datasets indicated incomplete sequencing despite the large sequencing depth.

From the cysteine through the phenylalanine, the CDR3 covers 16 amino acids. Only CDR3 DNA is held: 48 bases, read in frame from base 1. Relative to germline, V is 0 bases shorter and J is 5 bases shorter, with 17 bases between their ends. The germline V gene supplies CDR1 SGHAT and CDR2 FQNNGV. CD8 naive samples were CD45RO-negative cells positively selected for CCR7, giving a CD45RA+CCR7+ population that excluded TemRA cells. The donors were healthy, HIV-negative adults who had no recently reported acute infections or vaccinations. Only Caucasian adults living in Nashville, Tennessee, USA were represented among the donors. Blood was collected by leukapheresis, and PBMCs were isolated by Ficoll-Histopaque density gradient centrifugation and then cryopreserved in liquid nitrogen vapor phase. Analytical flow cytometry was used to check the purity and quantity of each magnetically sorted T cell population. Genomic DNA was isolated from every sorted fraction and measured by UV absorbance on a Nanodrop 2000c.

TCR CDR3 regions were amplified from genomic DNA by multiplex PCR using the deep immunoSEQ assay. Extracted genomic DNA from each cell subset was distributed evenly across all wells of several immunoSEQ 96-well plates, and each plate was treated as a replicate. For sorted subsets, roughly 200 ng of genomic DNA, equivalent to 25,000 to 35,000 T cell genomes, went into each replicate PCR. The purified libraries were quantified using a Qubit 3.0 fluorometer, sized with a Bioanalyzer 2100, and then quantified again using the KAPA Library Quantification kit. Every immunoSEQ 96-well plate was sequenced on a dedicated single-read 150-cycle Illumina NextSeq 550 flow cell. On the authors' methods: Because only junctional sequences without quality scores were contained in the immunoSEQ output, filtering matching that applied to full-length reads could not be performed. Sequences were annotated with PyIR, a Python wrapper for IgBLAST v1.9, using IMGT germline references to assign V/J genes and CDR3. Reads with weak V/J assignments (E-value above 1e-6), missing CDR3, stop codons, out-of-frame junctions, or ambiguous translated residues were removed. A V3J clonotype was defined by an identical inferred V gene, J gene, and CDR3 amino acid sequence. Percentage overlap between repertoires was calculated by dividing the number of shared unique clonotypes by the size of the smaller repertoire. Repertoire richness was assessed with RTK rarefaction, the Chao1 estimator, and Recon v2.1 estimates of unobserved clonotypes. Generation probabilities were computed with OLGA for all TCRbeta clonotypes obtained by the gDNA method from several donors. The table was pulled from immuneACCESS by TCRdb, which kept in-frame rearrangements only. Such tables lose some clones; where checked, under half of the loss comes from unresolved V genes, and the rest has no known cause. V and J calls and clone size are given by that table; D and trimming were obtained from the DNA. This sample comprises roughly 1,800,000 clones, about 95% of them detected only once. The ten largest clones take up around 1% of the sample.

This receptor chain uses TRBV11-2 and TRBJ2-7, with no reliable assignment of the D segment. Sequencing was done on a sample of naive CD8+ T cells sorted from blood. Per the publication, the cell subset or site label means: CD45RA+CCR7+. The TCR was taken from a young man in good health. The DNA sequence is as follows: TGTGCCAGCAGCTTAGATTCGGCAGCTAATTTCCACGAGCAGTACTTC. This is translated as CASSLDSAANFHEQYF. The CDR3, completed at both ends by the reference TRBV11-2 and TRBJ2-7 genes, gives the full variable domain EAGVAQSPRYKIIEKRQSVAFWCNPISGHATLYWYQQILGQGPKLLIQFQNNGVVDDSQLPKDRFSAERLKGVDSTLKIQPAKLEDSAVYLCASSLDSAANFHEQYFGPGTRLTVT.